This T cell receptor (beta chain) was captured in a study of blood T cell repertoires in COVID-19 (dated by TCRdb to the early 2020s). Turning to the overall study: Collaborator samples came from the United States, Italy and Spain and covered acute and convalescent phases of COVID-19. The material from the prospective study consisted of cDNA or gDNA derived from T cells, B-cell-depleted T cells, or PBMCs. Subjects who had been exposed to COVID-19, were actively infected with it, or had recovered from it provided the deeply sampled blood TCRbeta repertoires that made up the dataset. The repertoires were released in a freely available public database meant as a resource for research on the immune response to SARS-CoV-2. The samples were drawn from two sources: the first 160 participants of the ongoing ImmuneRACE study, and 1,254 subjects contributed by 6 global collaborators. Nearly every sample came with metadata listing a de-identified subject ID, COVID-19 status, age in years and sex. HLA class I and class II types, where available, came from metadata supplied by the sample provider rather than from assay-based typing.

TCRbeta CDR3 regions were amplified from genomic DNA by means of the immunoSEQ Assay, a bias-controlled multiplex PCR. The study's processing was this. Within the assay, amplification of reference gene primers was used to estimate how many nucleated cells each sample contained. To quantify the absolute abundance of each unique TCRbeta CDR3 rearrangement, sequence reads were collapsed and filtered. For each sample, productive Simpson clonality was calculated by taking the square root of Simpson's diversity index across productive rearrangements. In TCRdb, the immuneACCESS table is reduced to in-frame sequences with V and J assigned. These tables do not hold every clone; where another copy was compared, an unresolved V gene accounts for under half, and the others remain unexplained. V, J and clone size were drawn from that table, and D and trimming were deduced from the DNA. This sample holds about 170,000 clones; about 85% were observed only once. 6.9% of the sample is taken by the ten largest.

At one collaborating source in Seattle, patients were enrolled during active infection and were followed longitudinally through the course of disease. Whole blood was collected in K2EDTA tubes by collaborating institutions according to the institutions' own protocols. For TCRbeta analysis, collaborators shipped samples in one of three forms: frozen whole blood, isolated PBMCs, or DNA extracted from either of those sample types. V has 1 base trimmed and J has 8 bases trimmed; junction bases matching no gene number 4. Taken from the germline V gene, the CDR1 and CDR2 loops are SGHVS and FNYEAQ. The CDR3 numbers 14 residues from cysteine through phenylalanine. Solely the CDR3 DNA is kept, with 42 bases framed from the first base. Findings and caveats that apply to the study as a whole: How much clinical and demographic metadata was included differed by source and by participant, and the metadata was provided uncurated.

Comment on this clone: Its target antigen remains unknown. Base quality data are lacking; no much larger clone is found one base away.

Sequenced sample: peripheral blood. The TCR was taken from a man of 80 years or more with COVID-19, enrolled during active disease. Here the chain combines TRBV7-6 and TRBJ2-2, with TRBD2 matching 7 junction bases. The DNA reads as follows: TGTGCCAGCAGCTTAGTCGGGGGGACGGGGGAGCTGTTTTTT. Translated, this is CASSLVGGTGELFF.